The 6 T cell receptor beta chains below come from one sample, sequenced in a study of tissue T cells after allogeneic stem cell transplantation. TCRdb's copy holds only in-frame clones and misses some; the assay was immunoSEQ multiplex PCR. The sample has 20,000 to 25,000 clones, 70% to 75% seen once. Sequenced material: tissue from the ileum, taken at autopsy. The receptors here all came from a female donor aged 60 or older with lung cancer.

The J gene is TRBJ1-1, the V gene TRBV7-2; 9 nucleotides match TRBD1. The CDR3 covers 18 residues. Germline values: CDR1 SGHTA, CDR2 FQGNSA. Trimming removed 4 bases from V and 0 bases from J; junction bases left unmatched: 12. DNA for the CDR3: TGTGCCAGCAGCTCCGGGACAGGGAATCCTCTCATGAACACTGAAGCTTTCTTT. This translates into CASSSGTGNPLMNTEAFF.

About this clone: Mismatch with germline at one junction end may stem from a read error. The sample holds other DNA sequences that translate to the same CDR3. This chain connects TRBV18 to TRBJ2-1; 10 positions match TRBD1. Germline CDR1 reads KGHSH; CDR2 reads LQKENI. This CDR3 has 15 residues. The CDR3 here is CASSPDRGLLNEQFF. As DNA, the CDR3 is TGTGCCAGCTCACCAGACAGGGGGCTATTAAATGAGCAATTCTTC.

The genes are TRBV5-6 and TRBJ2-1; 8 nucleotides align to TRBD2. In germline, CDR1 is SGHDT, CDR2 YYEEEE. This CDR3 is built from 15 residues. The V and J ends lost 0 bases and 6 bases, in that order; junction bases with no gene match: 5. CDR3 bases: TGTGCCAGCAGCTTGGTCGGGAGGGGATTCAATGAGCAGTTCTTC. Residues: CASSLVGRGFNEQFF. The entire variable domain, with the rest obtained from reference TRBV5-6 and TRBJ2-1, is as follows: DAGVTQSPTHLIKTRGQQVTLRCSPKSGHDTVSWYQQALGQGPQFIFQYYEEEERQRGNFPDRFSGHQFPNYSSELNVNALLLGDSALYLCASSLVGRGFNEQFFGPGTRLTVL.

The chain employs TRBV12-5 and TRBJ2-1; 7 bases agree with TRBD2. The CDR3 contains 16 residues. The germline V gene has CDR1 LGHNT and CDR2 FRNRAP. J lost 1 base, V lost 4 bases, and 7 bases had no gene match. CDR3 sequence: CASGSSLARSYNEQFF. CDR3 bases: TGTGCTAGTGGTTCCTCACTAGCGAGGTCCTACAATGAGCAGTTCTTC.

The CDR3 loop reads CASSLTHRDQPQHF. The CDR3 nucleotides are TGTGCCAGCAGCTTAACCCACAGGGATCAGCCCCAGCATTTT. The rearrangement uses TRBV7-2 and TRBJ1-5, with D possibly matching TRBD1 (6 bases). This CDR3 spans 14 amino acids. V lost 2 bases and J 5 bases, leaving 10 bases between the germline ends. Germline V CDR1 and CDR2: SGHTA, FQGNSA.

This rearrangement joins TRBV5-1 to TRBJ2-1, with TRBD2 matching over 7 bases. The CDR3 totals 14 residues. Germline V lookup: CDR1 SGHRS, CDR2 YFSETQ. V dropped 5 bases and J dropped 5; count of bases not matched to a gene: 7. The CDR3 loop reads CASRIGTTHNEQFF. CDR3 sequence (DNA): TGCGCCAGCAGGATCGGGACTACACACAATGAGCAGTTCTTC.